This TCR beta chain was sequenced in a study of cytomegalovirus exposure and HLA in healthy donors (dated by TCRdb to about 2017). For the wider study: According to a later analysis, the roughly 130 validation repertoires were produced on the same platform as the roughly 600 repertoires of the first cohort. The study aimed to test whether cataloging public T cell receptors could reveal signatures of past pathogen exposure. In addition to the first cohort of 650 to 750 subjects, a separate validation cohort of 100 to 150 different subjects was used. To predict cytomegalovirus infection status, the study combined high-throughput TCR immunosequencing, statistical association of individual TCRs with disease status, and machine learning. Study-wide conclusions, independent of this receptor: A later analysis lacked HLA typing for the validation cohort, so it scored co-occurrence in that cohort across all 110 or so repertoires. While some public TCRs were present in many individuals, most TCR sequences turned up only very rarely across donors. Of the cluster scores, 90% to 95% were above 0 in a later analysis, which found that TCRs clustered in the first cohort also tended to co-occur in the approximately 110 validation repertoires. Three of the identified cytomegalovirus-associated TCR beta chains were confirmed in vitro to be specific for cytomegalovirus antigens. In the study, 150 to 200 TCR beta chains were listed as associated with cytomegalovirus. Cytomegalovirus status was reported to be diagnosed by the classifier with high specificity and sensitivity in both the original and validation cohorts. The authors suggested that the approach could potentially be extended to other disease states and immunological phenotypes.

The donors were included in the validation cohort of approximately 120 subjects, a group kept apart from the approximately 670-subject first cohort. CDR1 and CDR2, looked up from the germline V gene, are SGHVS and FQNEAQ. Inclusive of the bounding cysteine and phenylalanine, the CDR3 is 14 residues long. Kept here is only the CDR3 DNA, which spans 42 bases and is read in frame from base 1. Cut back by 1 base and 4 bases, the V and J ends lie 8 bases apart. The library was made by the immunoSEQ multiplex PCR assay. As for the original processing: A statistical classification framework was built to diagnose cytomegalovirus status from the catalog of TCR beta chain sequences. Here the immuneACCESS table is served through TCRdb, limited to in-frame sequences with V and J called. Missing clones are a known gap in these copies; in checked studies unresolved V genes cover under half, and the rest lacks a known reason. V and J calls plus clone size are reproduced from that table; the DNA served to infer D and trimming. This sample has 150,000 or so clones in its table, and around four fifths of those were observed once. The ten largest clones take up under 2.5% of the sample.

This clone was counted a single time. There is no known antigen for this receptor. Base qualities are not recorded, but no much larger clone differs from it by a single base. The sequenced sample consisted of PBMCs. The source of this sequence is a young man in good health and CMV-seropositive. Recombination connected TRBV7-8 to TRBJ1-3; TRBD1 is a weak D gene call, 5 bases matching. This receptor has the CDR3 CASSLVPGGNTIYF. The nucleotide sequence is TGTGCCAGCAGCTTAGTTCCAGGGGGAAACACCATATATTTT.